Ten or more counts support the clone carrying this T cell receptor beta chain. These data are taken from a study of metastatic and nonmetastatic thyroid tumors. TCRdb re-analyzed the PCR reads through MiXCR. The data contain approximately 65,000 clones, approximately 4% of them singletons. The J segment lost 7 bases and the V segment lost 2 bases, leaving 8 bases of the junction unmatched. Germline CDR1 and CDR2: SGHTA and FQGTGA. This CDR3 region has 15 residues. Nobody among the patients had been given any treatment before thyroid surgery. This TCR came from a female donor with papillary thyroid cancer or a benign thyroid nodule (not recorded which). Some clones in this sample may be carry-over from other donors' samples. The chain links TRBV7-3 to TRBJ2-1; 7 nucleotides match TRBD2. Material: blood. DNA of the CDR3: TGTGCCAGCAGCTTATCAGGCGGGAGTACGAATGAGCAGTTCTTC. Its protein is CASSLSGGSTNEQFF.